This T cell receptor beta chain emerged from a study of CD8 T cells in Susac syndrome (dated by TCRdb to about 2019). Regarding the study in general: The study used repertoire sequencing to test whether antigen drove CD8+ T cell activation and differentiation in Susac syndrome. Beyond this particular receptor, the publication reports: The number of individuals in the TCR sequencing and HLA analysis was recognized as being relatively small.

V sheds 1 base and J sheds 6 bases, leaving 14 bases between their ends. Sequences LGHDT (CDR1) and YNNKEL (CDR2) are obtained from the germline V gene (reference sequence). Its CDR3 holds 15 amino acids, cysteine through phenylalanine. Just the 45-base CDR3 DNA is kept, in frame starting at base 1. Of note for this clonotype: Its antigen has not been determined. Base quality data are lacking; no much larger clone is found one base away.

Peripheral blood CD8+ and CD4+ T cells from healthy donors, Susac syndrome patients and multiple sclerosis patients were profiled using high-throughput TCR beta sequencing. Multiple sclerosis controls were treatment-naive patients with stable or active relapsing-remitting disease fulfilling revised McDonald criteria. Bulk CD8+ and CD4+ T cells were purified magnetically by negative isolation, whereas CD8+ TEMRA cells were enriched by FACS. Blood was collected in EDTA tubes and processed within 24 hours, with PBMCs isolated through density gradient centrifugation. PBMCs intended for TCR sequencing were cryopreserved in liquid nitrogen and were subsequently thawed in a 37 degrees C water bath. The sorted or isolated CD4+, CD8+ and CD8+ TEMRA cells reached a purity of at least 90%. RNA was extracted using the RNeasy kit, and roughly 0.45 to 1 ug of the RNA was reverse transcribed with random hexamers. TCR beta CDR3 regions were amplified with the immunoSEQ multiplex PCR assay covering 54 Vbeta and 13 Jbeta segments. To correct PCR amplification bias, a synthetic template baseline was used for both primer optimization and computational correction. The paper's processing steps were these. Reads were annotated to V, D and J genes according to IMGT and were analyzed with immunoSEQ Analyzer, with only productive sequences retained. To calculate clonality, Shannon entropy was normalized by log2 of the number of productive unique sequences and then subtracted from one. For each patient and control, public and private clones were evaluated among the 100 most prevalent clones. Clones were defined as Susac-specific when absent from the healthy and MS cohorts, from fewer than 1,200 published viral clones and from other ImmuneACCESS disease sequences. TCRdb reprocessing: public reads trimmed at Q25 with fastp, clones called with MiXCR, in-frame beta chains kept. Rows merge per CDR3 protein into single entries with the most common DNA and genes. These V and J calls originate from TCRdb's pipeline instead of the authors' own analysis. The sample table shows 200,000 to 250,000 distinct CDR3 sequences, and around 95% are seen once. Together, the top ten hold less than 0.095% of the sample.

The sequence links TRBV3-1 to TRBJ2-3; the D gene remains uncertain. This receptor was identified in a human donor with multiple sclerosis. The sequencing input was CD4+ T cells from PBMCs. The CDR3 region reads CASSQGRSPGDTQYF. In nucleotide form, the sequence is TGTGCCAGCAGCCAAGGTCGAAGCCCAGGCGATACGCAGTATTTT.